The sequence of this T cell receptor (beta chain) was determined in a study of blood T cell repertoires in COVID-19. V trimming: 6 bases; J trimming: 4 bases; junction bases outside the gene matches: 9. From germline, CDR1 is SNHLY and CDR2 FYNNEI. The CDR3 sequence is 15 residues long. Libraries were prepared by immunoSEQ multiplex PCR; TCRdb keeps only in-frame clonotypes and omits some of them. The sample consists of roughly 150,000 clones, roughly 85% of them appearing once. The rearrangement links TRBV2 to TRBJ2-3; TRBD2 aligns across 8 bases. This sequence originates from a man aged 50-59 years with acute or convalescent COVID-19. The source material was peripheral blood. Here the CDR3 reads CASRELAGGPDTQYF. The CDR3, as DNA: TGTGCCAGCAGGGAACTCGCGGGGGGTCCAGATACGCAGTATTTT. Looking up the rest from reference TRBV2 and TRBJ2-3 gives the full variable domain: EPEVTQTPSHQVTQMGQEVILRCVPISNHLYFYWYRQILGQKVEFLVSFYNNEISEKSEIFDDQFSVERPDGSNFTLKIRSTKLEDSAMYFCASRELAGGPDTQYFGPGTRLTVL.